This T cell receptor beta chain comes out of a study of T cell responses to AZD1222 COVID-19 vaccine. This table comes from immunoSEQ multiplex PCR, and its TCRdb copy is limited to in-frame clones, with some not included. The table includes around 140,000 clones, 65% to 90% detected once. Study-level points and caveats: A reported finding is that nearly half of spike-specific TCRs target unmutated variant regions. Spike-specific TCR repertoires showed rising breadth and depth after two AZD1222 doses.

On this clone: Its antigen is not identified.

This CDR3 has 13 residues. V was trimmed by 6 bases and J by 6 bases, leaving 12 bases between them. Germline CDR1 and CDR2: MNHEY and SVGAGI. The clonotype was recovered from an adult who received the MenACWY meningococcal vaccine as a control. Sequenced material: peripheral blood, taken 28 days after the second dose of the MenACWY control vaccine. V gene TRBV6-5 combines with J gene TRBJ1-5, with D uncertain. The CDR3 DNA reads as TGTGCCAGCAGCAATTCTAAGGCTCAGCCCCAGCATTTT. Its translation is CASSNSKAQPQHF.